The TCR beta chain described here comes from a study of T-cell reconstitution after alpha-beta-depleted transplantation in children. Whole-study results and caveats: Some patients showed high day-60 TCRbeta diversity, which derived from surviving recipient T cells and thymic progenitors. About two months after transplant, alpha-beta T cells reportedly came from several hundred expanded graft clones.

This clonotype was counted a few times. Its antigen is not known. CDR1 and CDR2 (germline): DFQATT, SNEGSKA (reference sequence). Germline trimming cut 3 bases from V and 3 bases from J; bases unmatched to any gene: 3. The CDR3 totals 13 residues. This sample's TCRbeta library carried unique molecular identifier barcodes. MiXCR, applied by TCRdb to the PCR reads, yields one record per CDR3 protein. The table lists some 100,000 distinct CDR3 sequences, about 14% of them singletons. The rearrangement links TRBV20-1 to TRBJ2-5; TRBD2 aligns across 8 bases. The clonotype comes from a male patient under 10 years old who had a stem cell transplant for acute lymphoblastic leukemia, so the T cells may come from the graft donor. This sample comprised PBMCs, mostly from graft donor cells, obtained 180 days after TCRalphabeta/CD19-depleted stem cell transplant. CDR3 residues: CSARWRGEETQYF. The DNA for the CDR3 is TGCAGTGCTAGGTGGCGGGGGGAAGAGACCCAGTACTTC.